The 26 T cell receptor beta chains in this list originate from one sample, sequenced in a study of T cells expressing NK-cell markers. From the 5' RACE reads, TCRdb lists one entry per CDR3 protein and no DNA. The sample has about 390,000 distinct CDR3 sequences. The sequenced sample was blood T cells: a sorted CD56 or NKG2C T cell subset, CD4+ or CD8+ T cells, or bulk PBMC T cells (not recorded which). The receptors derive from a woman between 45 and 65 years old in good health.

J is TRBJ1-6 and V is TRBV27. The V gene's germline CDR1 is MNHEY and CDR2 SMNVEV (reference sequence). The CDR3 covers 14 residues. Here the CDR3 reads CASRGSSYNSPLHF.

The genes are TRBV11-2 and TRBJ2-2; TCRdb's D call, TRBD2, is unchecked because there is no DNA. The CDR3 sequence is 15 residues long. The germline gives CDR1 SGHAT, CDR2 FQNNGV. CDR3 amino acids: CASSSGTSIGGELFF. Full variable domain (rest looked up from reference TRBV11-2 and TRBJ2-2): EAGVAQSPRYKIIEKRQSVAFWCNPISGHATLYWYQQILGQGPKLLIQFQNNGVVDDSQLPKDRFSAERLKGVDSTLKIQPAKLEDSAVYLCASSSGTSIGGELFFGEGSRLTVL.

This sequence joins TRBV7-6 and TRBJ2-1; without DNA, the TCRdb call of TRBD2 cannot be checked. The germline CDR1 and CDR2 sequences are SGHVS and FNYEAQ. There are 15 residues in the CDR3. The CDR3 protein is CASSASGRGRNEQFF.

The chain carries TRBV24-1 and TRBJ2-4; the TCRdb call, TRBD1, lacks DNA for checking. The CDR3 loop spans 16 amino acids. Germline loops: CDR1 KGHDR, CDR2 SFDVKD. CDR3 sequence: CATSDGGRGQQNIQYF.

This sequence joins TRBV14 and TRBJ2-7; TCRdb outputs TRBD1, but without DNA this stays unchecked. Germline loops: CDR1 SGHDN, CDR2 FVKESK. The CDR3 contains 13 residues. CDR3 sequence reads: CASSRTQGFEQYF.

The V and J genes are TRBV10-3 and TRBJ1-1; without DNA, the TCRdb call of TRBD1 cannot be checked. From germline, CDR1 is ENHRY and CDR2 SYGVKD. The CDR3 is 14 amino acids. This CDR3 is CAISERTVNTEAFF.

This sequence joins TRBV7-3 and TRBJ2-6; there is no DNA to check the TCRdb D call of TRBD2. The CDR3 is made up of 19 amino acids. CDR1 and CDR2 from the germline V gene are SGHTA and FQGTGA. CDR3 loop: CASSSYGLAGSSGANVLTF.

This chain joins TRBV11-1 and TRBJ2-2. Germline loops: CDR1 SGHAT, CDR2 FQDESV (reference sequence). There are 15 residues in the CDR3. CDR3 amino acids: CASSLEGRRTGELFF.

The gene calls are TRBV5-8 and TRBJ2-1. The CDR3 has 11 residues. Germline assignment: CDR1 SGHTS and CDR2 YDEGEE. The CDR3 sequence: CASSVISEQFF.

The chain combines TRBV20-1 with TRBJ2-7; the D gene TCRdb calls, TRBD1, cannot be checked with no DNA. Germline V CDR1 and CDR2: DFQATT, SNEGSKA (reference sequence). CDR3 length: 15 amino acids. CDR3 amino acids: CSAGDPGQGNYEQYF.

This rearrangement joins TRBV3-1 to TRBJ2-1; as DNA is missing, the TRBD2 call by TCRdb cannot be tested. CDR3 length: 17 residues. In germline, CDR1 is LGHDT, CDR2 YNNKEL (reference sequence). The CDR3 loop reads CASSRVRLSGSYNEQFF.

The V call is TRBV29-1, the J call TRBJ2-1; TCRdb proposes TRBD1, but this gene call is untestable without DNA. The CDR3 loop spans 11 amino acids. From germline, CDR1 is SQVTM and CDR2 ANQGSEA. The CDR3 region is CSVGDTDEQFF.

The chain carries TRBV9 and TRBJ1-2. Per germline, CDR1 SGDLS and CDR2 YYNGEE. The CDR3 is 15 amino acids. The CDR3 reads CASSVGDNAEEGYTF.

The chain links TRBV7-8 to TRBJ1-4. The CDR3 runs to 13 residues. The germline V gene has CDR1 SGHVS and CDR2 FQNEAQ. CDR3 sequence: CASSYSRAEKLFF.

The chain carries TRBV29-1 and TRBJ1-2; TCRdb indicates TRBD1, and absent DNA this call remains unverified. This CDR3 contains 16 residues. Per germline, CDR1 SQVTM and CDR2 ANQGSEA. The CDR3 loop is CSVGAPRTGGLYGYTF.

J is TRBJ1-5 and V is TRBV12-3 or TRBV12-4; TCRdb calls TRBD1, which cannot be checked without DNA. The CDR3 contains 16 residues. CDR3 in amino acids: CASSRRTGRQGGPQHF.

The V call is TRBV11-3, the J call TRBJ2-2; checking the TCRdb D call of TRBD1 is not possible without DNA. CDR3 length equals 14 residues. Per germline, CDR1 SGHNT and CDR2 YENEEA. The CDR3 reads CASSGTPNTGELFF.

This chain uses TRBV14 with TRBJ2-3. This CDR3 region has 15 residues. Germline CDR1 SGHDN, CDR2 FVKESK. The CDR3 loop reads CASSLERLSTDTQYF.

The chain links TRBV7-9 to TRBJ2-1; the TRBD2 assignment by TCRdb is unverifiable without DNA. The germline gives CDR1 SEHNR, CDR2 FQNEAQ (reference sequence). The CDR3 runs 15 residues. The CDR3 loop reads CASSLISGRSNEQFF.

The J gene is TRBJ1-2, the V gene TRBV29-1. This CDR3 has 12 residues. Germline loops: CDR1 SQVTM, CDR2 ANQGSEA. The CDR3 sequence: CSVLPLGYGYTF.

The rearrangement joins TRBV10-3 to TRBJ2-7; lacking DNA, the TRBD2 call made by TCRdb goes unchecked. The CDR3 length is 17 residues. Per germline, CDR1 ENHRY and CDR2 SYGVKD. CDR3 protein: CAISEIVTSGASYEQYF.

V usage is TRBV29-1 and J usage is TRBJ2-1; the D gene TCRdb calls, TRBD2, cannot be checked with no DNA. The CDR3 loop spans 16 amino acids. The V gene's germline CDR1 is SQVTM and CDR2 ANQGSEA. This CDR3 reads CSVVGVGGRSKDEQFF.

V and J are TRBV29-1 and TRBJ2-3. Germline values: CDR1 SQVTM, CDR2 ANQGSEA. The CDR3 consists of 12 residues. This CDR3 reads CSVEVGPDTQYF.

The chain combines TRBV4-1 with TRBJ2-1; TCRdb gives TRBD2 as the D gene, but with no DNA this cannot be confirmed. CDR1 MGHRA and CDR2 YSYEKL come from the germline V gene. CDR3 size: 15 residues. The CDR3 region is CASSHLGGADNEQFF.

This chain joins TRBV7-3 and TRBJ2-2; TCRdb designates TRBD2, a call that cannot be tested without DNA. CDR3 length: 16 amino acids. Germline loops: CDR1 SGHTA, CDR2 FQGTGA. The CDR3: CASSFGLAGVAGELFF.

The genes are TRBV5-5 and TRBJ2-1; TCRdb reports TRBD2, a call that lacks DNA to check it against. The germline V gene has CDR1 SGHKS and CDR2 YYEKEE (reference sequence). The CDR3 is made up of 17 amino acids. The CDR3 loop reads CASSFRREVWRGNEQFF. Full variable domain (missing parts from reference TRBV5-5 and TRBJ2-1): DAGVTQSPTHLIKTRGQQVTLRCSPISGHKSVSWYQQVLGQGPQFIFQYYEKEERGRGNFPDRFSARQFPNYSSELNVNALLLGDSALYLCASSFRREVWRGNEQFFGPGTRLTVL.